These T cell receptor beta chains were read from a single sample in a study of tumor-infiltrating lymphocytes in primary liver carcinoma. MiXCR, applied by TCRdb to the multiplex PCR reads, yields one record per CDR3 protein. The sample carries roughly 120,000 distinct CDR3 sequences, 64% recorded once. Specimen: liver tumor tissue from sampling region 3. The receptor source for this set is a woman aged 55-75 years with primary liver carcinoma and hepatitis B virus infection. The CDR3 runs from the conserved cysteine through the conserved F or W. A D gene is named only where the DNA matches it firmly. Some rows mark clone size as missing; the rest say once, few, many or name a class of expanded clone.

J gene	clone size	D gene	V gene	CDR3 DNA	CDR3 protein
TRBJ2-3	many	.	TRBV28	TGTGCCAGCAGTTTTTCTAGGGATCGGGATACGCAGTATTTT	CASSFSRDRDTQYF
TRBJ2-3	.	.	TRBV12-3/TRBV12-4	TGTGCCAGCAGTTGGGGGGTTCAGTCCCAGTATTTT	CASSWGVQSQYF
TRBJ1-3	many	.	TRBV12-3/TRBV12-4	TGTGCCAGCAGTTTAACGGGGGGCAGGGGAAACACCATATATTTT	CASSLTGGRGNTIYF
TRBJ1-1	.	.	TRBV7-9	TGTGCCAGCAGCTTAAGCCGGGACACTGAAGCTTTCTTT	CASSLSRDTEAFF
TRBJ2-7	many	TRBD2	TRBV4-1	TGCGCCAGCAGCCCAAACAGCGGGAACTACGAGCAGTACTTC	CASSPNSGNYEQYF
TRBJ1-1	.	.	TRBV11-2	TGTGCCAGCAGCTTAGGGAGGGTGGACGAGACTGAAGCTTTCTTT	CASSLGRVDETEAFF
TRBJ1-2	.	.	TRBV19	TGTGCCAGTAGTATGGGAGCATATCATGGCTACACCTTC	CASSMGAYHGYTF
TRBJ2-1	.	TRBD2	TRBV29-1	TGCAGAGCCCAATCCGGGACTAGCGCCAATGAGCAGTTCTTC	CRAQSGTSANEQFF
TRBJ2-1	many	TRBD1	TRBV5-1	TGCGCCAGCAGCGGTGGGACAGGGTTATCTGAGCAGTTCTTC	CASSGGTGLSEQFF
TRBJ2-5	.	TRBD2	TRBV29-1	TGCGGCGTTGAGGGGACTAGCGGGAGGGAGACCCAGCACTTC	CGVEGTSGRETQHF
TRBJ1-6	few	.	TRBV29-1	TGCAGCGCCGGATACGGTGGGAATTCACCCCTCCACTTT	CSAGYGGNSPLHF
TRBJ1-1	.	.	TRBV30	TGTGCCTGGAACCGTGGTGGCTCGGTTTTCTTT	CAWNRGGSVFF
TRBJ2-1	.	.	TRBV5-4	TGTGCCAGCAGCTTGATATTAGCCCACAATGAGCAGTTCTTC	CASSLILAHNEQFF
TRBJ1-1	.	TRBD1	TRBV30	TGTGCCTCGAGTGTACTGGGGACAGGGAAGAACACTGAAGCTTTCTTT	CASSVLGTGKNTEAFF
TRBJ2-1	few	.	TRBV7-3	TGTGCCAGCAGCCCTGGTGGGGGGGCGAGGTTCTACAATGAGCAGTTCTTC	CASSPGGGARFYNEQFF
TRBJ2-2	once	TRBD1	TRBV14	TGTGCCAGCAGCCAAGATACACCACACGAATTCTGGGACAGGGTCACCGGGGAGCTGTTTTTT	CASSQDTPHEFWDRVTGELFF
TRBJ2-3	few	TRBD1	TRBV24-1	TGTGCCACCAGTGATTCTGGGACAGGCAACTTGGTTACGCAGTATTTT	CATSDSGTGNLVTQYF
TRBJ1-2	.	.	TRBV2	TGTGCCAGCAGTGAAGATGTGGCAGTTGGCTACACCTTC	CASSEDVAVGYTF
TRBJ1-1	.	.	TRBV29-1	TGCAACGCAACGCCTGGCCGCACTGGAGCTTTCTTT	CNATPGRTGAFF
TRBJ2-1	.	TRBD2	TRBV24-1	TGTGCCACCAGAGACTTTCTAGCGGGAGGGGATGAGCAGTTCTTC	CATRDFLAGGDEQFF
TRBJ2-1	.	.	TRBV11-3	TGTGCCAGCAGCTTAGTTCTGGAGAGTGTTGAGCAGTTCTTC	CASSLVLESVEQFF
TRBJ2-2	.	.	TRBV11-2	TGTGCCAGTAGCGCAGGATACTCTTTGAACACCGGGGAGCTGTTTTTT	CASSAGYSLNTGELFF
TRBJ2-5	.	.	TRBV11-2	TGTGCCAGCAGCTACTCCCGTGATAGTGGGAGAGAGACTCAGTACTTC	CASSYSRDSGRETQYF
TRBJ2-2	.	TRBD2	TRBV11-2	TGTGCCGGCAGCTTAGTGACTAGCTGGGGCACCGGGGAGCTGTTTTTT	CAGSLVTSWGTGELFF
TRBJ2-3	.	.	TRBV29-1	TGCAGCTTGAAAAAGGGGCGGAACAGATACGCAGTATTT	CSLKKGRNRYAVF
TRBJ1-1	.	.	TRBV30	TGTGCCTGGATGGATGGGGGGCGTTCGTTTGAAACTTTCTTT	CAWMDGGRSFETFF
TRBJ2-5	.	.	TRBV2	TGTGCCAGCAGTGAACGGCAGCTTCAAGAGACCCAGTATTTC	CASSERQLQETQYF
TRBJ2-7	many	.	TRBV12-3/TRBV12-4	TGTGCCAGCACCGGGGCCAATGGGTACGAGCAGTACTTC	CASTGANGYEQYF
TRBJ2-7	.	TRBD2	TRBV29-1	TGCAACGTTGCTCCGACTAGCGACGGCTACGAGCAGTACTTC	CNVAPTSDGYEQYF
TRBJ2-5	many	TRBD2	TRBV6-2/TRBV6-3	TGTGCCAGCAGTAAGCGGGAGTGGGAGACCCAGTACTTC	CASSKREWETQYF
TRBJ2-3	.	.	TRBV7-8	TGTGCCAGCAGCTTAGCGCCGGGACTTTTGAGAACAGATACGCAGTATTTC	CASSLAPGLLRTDTQYF
TRBJ2-1	once	.	TRBV11-3	TGTGCCAGCGCTCAGGGCTCCTACAATGAGCAGTTCTTC	CASAQGSYNEQFF
TRBJ1-6	.	TRBD1	TRBV6-4	TGTGCCAGCAGTGTCCCATTCCCGCAACAGGGGGTTTCACCCCTCCACTTT	CASSVPFPQQGVSPLHF
TRBJ2-1	.	.	TRBV6-6	TGTGCCAACAGTCGCGGAGGGAATGAGCAGTCCTTC	CANSRGGNEQSF
TRBJ2-5	few	.	TRBV10-3	TGTGCCATCCGCGCGAGTTCGGAAGAGACCCAGTACTTC	CAIRASSEETQYF
TRBJ1-1	.	.	TRBV20-1	TGCAGTGCTAGAGATCGTGGGGGGATTATGAACACTGAAGCTTTCTTT	CSARDRGGIMNTEAFF
TRBJ2-7	.	.	TRBV28	TGTGCCAGCAGTTTGACAGACGTCGGGGAGCAATACTTC	CASSLTDVGEQYF
TRBJ2-5	few	TRBD2	TRBV28	TGTGCCAGCACCACCCCTGCGGGACTAGCGGGAAGCGAGACCCAGTACTTC	CASTTPAGLAGSETQYF
TRBJ1-1	.	.	TRBV12-2	TGTGCAAAGGCCAGCGGGGATTTGAGGAGTGACACTAAAGCTTTCTTT	CAKASGDLRSDTKAFF
TRBJ2-7	.	TRBD2	TRBV29-1	TGCAGAGTTGAAGGCGGGAGGTCCCCATTCTACGAGCAGTACTTC	CRVEGGRSPFYEQYF
TRBJ2-2	.	.	TRBV7-8	TGCGCCAGCAGCGTACTCGGTACGGGGGACATGAACACCGGGGAGCTGTTGTTT	CASSVLGTGDMNTGELLF
TRBJ2-1	many	TRBD1	TRBV4-2	TGTGCCAGCAGGGTACAGGGGGCAGCTTACAATGAGCAGTTCTTC	CASRVQGAAYNEQFF